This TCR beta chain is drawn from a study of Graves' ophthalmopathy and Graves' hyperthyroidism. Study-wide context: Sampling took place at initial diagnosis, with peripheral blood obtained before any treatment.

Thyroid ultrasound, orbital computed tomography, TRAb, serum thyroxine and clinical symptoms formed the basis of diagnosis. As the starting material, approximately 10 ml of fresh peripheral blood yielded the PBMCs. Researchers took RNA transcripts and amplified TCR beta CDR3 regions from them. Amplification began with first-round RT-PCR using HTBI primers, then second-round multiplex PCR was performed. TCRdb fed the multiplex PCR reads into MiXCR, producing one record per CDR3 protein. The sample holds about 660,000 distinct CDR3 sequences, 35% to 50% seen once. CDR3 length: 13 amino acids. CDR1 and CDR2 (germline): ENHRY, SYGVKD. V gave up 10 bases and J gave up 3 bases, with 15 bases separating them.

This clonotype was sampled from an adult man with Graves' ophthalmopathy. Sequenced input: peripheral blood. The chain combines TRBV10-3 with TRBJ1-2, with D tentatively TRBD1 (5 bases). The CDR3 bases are TGTGCCAGCATGGGGGGAGACGACTATGGCTACACCTTC. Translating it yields CASMGGDDYGYTF.